One and the same sample provided the 27 T cell receptor beta chains below, sequenced in a study of long-term antiretroviral therapy in people with HIV. Sequencing used immunoSEQ v3.0 at survey level. Measured with immunoSEQ multiplex PCR; TCRdb has only the in-frame clones, and not every one. The sample lists 15,000 to 20,000 clones, 80% to 85% occurring once. The sample here was unsorted PBMCs, taken 0.3 years before starting antiretroviral therapy. These TCRs come from a man between 45 and 60 years old with HIV.

The chain couples TRBV15 to TRBJ2-7, with 8 nucleotides matching TRBD1. V gave up 3 bases and J gave up 2 bases; unmatched junction bases: 3. The V gene's germline CDR1 is LNHNV and CDR2 YYDKDF (reference sequence). The CDR3 contains 14 residues. CDR3: CATSSGQGPYEQYF. The CDR3 DNA sequence: TGTGCCACCAGCAGTGGACAGGGCCCCTACGAGCAGTACTTC.

V and J are TRBV6-5 and TRBJ1-2; 8 nucleotides align to TRBD1. The junction had 9 bases not matched to a gene; V was cut back by 2 bases and J by 7 bases. Germline loops: CDR1 MNHEY, CDR2 SVGAGI. The CDR3 spans 15 residues. CDR3 nucleotide sequence: TGTGCCAGCAGTTACGCTCTGGACAGGGCAGGTGGCTACACCTTC. It specifies CASSYALDRAGGYTF.

The chain is built from TRBV2 and TRBJ2-7, with D unresolved. The V gene's germline CDR1 is SNHLY and CDR2 FYNNEI. The CDR3 sequence is 12 residues long. The V end was cut by 6 bases, the J end by 2 bases, with 8 bases between. The CDR3 bases are TGTGCCAGCAGGAAAGAGACCTACGAGCAGTACTTC. This translates into CASRKETYEQYF. The complete variable domain, with remaining parts taken from reference TRBV2 and TRBJ2-7, reads EPEVTQTPSHQVTQMGQEVILRCVPISNHLYFYWYRQILGQKVEFLVSFYNNEISEKSEIFDDQFSVERPDGSNFTLKIRSTKLEDSAMYFCASRKETYEQYFGPGTRLTVT.

This clone was found a few times. The rearrangement links TRBV4-1 to TRBJ1-1; TRBD1 matches 9 bases. Looked up from germline, CDR1 is MGHRA and CDR2 is YSYEKL. This CDR3 is 15 amino acids long. V shed 6 bases and J 5 bases; nucleotides not matched to a gene: 10. CDR3 residues: CASREAQGAGTEAFF. The CDR3 bases are TGCGCCAGCAGAGAGGCACAGGGGGCAGGGACTGAAGCTTTCTTT.

The gene calls are TRBV6-4 and TRBJ2-3; 11 nucleotides align to TRBD2. The length of the CDR3 is 14 residues. In germline, CDR1 is MRHNA, CDR2 SNTAGT. V was clipped by 5 bases and J by 4 bases; unmatched bases: 2. CDR3 loop: CASSTSGSSDTQYF. In nucleotides, the CDR3 is TGTGCCAGCAGTACTAGCGGGAGCTCAGATACGCAGTATTTT.

This clone was detected once. The chain carries TRBV6-4 and TRBJ1-2, with no clear D. The CDR3 has 13 residues. Germline lookup yields CDR1 MRHNA and CDR2 SNTAGT. With 7 bases removed from V and 1 base from J, the gap between germline ends came to 10 bases. CDR3 sequence: CASTGRLNYGYTF. In DNA, the CDR3 is TGTGCCAGCACCGGACGACTTAACTATGGCTACACCTTC.

J is TRBJ2-2 and V is TRBV5-1; D gene ambiguous. The CDR3 loop spans 13 amino acids. Germline assignment: CDR1 SGHRS and CDR2 YFSETQ. Trimming removed 4 bases from V and 7 bases from J, with 11 bases in between. The DNA of the CDR3 is TGCGCCAGCAGCAACCCCCTACACGGGGAGCTGTTTTTT. Its translation: CASSNPLHGELFF. Combining the CDR3 with reference TRBV5-1 and TRBJ2-2 gives the whole variable domain KAGVTQTPRYLIKTRGQQVTLSCSPISGHRSVSWYQQTPGQGLQFLFEYFSETQRNKGNFPGRFSGRQFSNSRSEMNVSTLELGDSALYLCASSNPLHGELFFGEGSRLTVL.

The chain couples TRBV6-5 to TRBJ2-2; no firm D call. The CDR3 totals 15 residues. Germline V gene sequence: CDR1 MNHEY, CDR2 SVGAGI. Trimming stripped 0 bases from V and 5 bases from J, with 10 bases between. The CDR3 nucleotides are TGTGCCAGCAGTTACTCGAACCTCGGAACCGGGGAGCTGTTTTTT. Its protein is CASSYSNLGTGELFF.

This rearrangement joins TRBV11-2 to TRBJ1-1; TRBD1 matches at 9 bases. The V gene's germline CDR1 is SGHAT and CDR2 FQNNGV. The trim removed 2 bases at V and 6 bases at J, leaving 7 bases unmatched. CDR3 length: 15 amino acids. CDR3 loop: CASSLYRGPGAEAFF. The CDR3 nucleotides read TGTGCCAGCAGCTTATACAGGGGGCCGGGGGCTGAAGCTTTCTTT.

This chain links TRBV9 with TRBJ2-7; no clear D. CDR1 and CDR2 from the germline V gene are SGDLS and YYNGEE. The CDR3 extends over 15 amino acids. Trimming removed 2 bases from V and 0 bases from J, with 12 bases in between. Here the CDR3 reads CASSVSYSSSYEQYF. The CDR3 nucleotides are TGTGCCAGCAGCGTCTCCTACTCAAGCTCCTACGAGCAGTACTTC.

CDR3 protein: CASSQGTGDGYTF. The CDR3 DNA reads as TGTGCCAGCAGCCAAGGGACAGGGGATGGCTACACCTTC. The chain recombines TRBV4-2 with TRBJ1-2; TRBD1 matches 9 bases. Germline-derived CDR1 and CDR2 are LGHNA and YNFKEQ. V was pared by 1 base and J by 6 bases, with 0 bases of the junction left unmatched. CDR3 length: 13 residues.

The genes are TRBV9 and TRBJ1-4; D remains unclear. This CDR3 comprises 18 residues. V was trimmed by 4 bases and J by 0 bases, leaving 19 bases between them. Germline CDR1 reads SGDLS; CDR2 reads YYNGEE. The CDR3 bases are TGTGCCAGCAGCATCCATAGTGGAGGTTTTGCAACTAATGAAAAACTGTTTTTT. It encodes CASSIHSGGFATNEKLFF.

V is TRBV28 and J is TRBJ1-1; possibly TRBD1 for D (5 bases). The CDR3 contains 16 residues. Per germline, CDR1 MDHEN and CDR2 SYDVKM. Trimming cost V 2 bases and J 1 base, with 14 bases left between them. The CDR3 sequence is CASSLAKGRGNTEAFF. In DNA form, the CDR3 reads TGTGCCAGCAGTTTAGCAAAGGGGCGGGGGAACACTGAAGCTTTCTTT. The entire variable domain, with the rest obtained from reference TRBV28 and TRBJ1-1, is as follows: DVKVTQSSRYLVKRTGEKVFLECVQDMDHENMFWYRQDPGLGLRLIYFSYDVKMKEKGDIPEGYSVSREKKERFSLILESASTNQTSMYLCASSLAKGRGNTEAFFGQGTRLTVV.

By sample fraction, this clone is medium-sized. The chain joins TRBV27 to TRBJ1-2; D gene unclear. V gave up 2 bases and J gave up 2 bases, with 0 bases separating them. In germline, CDR1 is MNHEY, CDR2 SMNVEV (reference sequence). The CDR3 runs 11 residues. This chain's CDR3 is CASSLNYGYTF. The CDR3 DNA is TGTGCCAGCAGTTTAAACTATGGCTACACCTTC.

This clone was detected once. The gene calls are TRBV5-5 and TRBJ2-1; D may be TRBD2 (5 bases). Trimming took off 4 bases at V and 4 bases at J, with 9 bases between the two ends. The CDR3 totals 13 residues. Germline V gives CDR1 SGHKS, CDR2 YYEKEE (reference sequence). CDR3 in amino acids: CASSPLAYNEQFF. Here the CDR3 DNA reads TGTGCCAGCAGCCCCCTAGCTTACAATGAGCAGTTCTTC.

V is TRBV10-3 and J is TRBJ1-1; possible D gene TRBD1, 6 bases. Germline values: CDR1 ENHRY, CDR2 SYGVKD. V was cut by 0 bases and J by 6 bases, with 11 bases left in between. This CDR3 comprises 14 residues. CDR3 protein: CAISESGQSSEAFF. The CDR3, as DNA: TGTGCCATCAGTGAGTCGGGACAAAGCTCTGAAGCTTTCTTT.

The chain employs TRBV9 and TRBJ1-3, with unresolved D. CDR3 length: 15 amino acids. Between the trimmed V and J ends, which lost 7 bases and 1 base, there was a span of 15 bases. Germline lookup yields CDR1 SGDLS and CDR2 YYNGEE. CDR3 in amino acids: CASGPGGSSGNTIYF. Written as DNA, the CDR3 is TGTGCCAGCGGACCGGGAGGGTCGTCTGGAAACACCATATATTTT.

The chain has TRBV19 and TRBJ2-7; D may match TRBD1 or TRBD2 (5 bases each). This CDR3 comprises 13 residues. CDR1 and CDR2 (germline): LNHDA, SQIVND (reference sequence). V gave up 2 bases and J gave up 6 bases, with 11 bases separating them. CDR3 coding DNA: TGTGCCAGTAGTATAAGTCGGGACGGCGAGCAGTACTTC. Its translation: CASSISRDGEQYF.

The rearrangement joins TRBV11-3 to TRBJ2-7; unclear D gene. V lost 0 bases, J lost 2 bases, and 5 bases lay in between. The CDR3 loop spans 13 amino acids. Per the germline V gene, CDR1 is SGHNT and CDR2 is YENEEA. The CDR3 coding sequence is TGTGCCAGCAGCTTAGATCGGGCCTACGAGCAGTACTTC. Translation gives CASSLDRAYEQYF.

This chain links TRBV2 with TRBJ2-1; 9 bases align to TRBD2. Germline CDR1 and CDR2: SNHLY and FYNNEI. The J segment lost 7 bases and the V segment lost 9 bases, leaving 13 bases of the junction unmatched. This CDR3 region has 15 residues. DNA for the CDR3: TGTGCCAGTCGGGGGGTAGCGGGGGCGCGGAATGAGCAGTTCTTC. Its translation is CASRGVAGARNEQFF.

This clone has only one observation. The chain uses TRBV10-3 and TRBJ2-5; 7 positions match TRBD1. V shed 3 bases and J 4 bases; nucleotides not matched to a gene: 8. Germline CDR1 and CDR2: ENHRY and SYGVKD. CDR3 length: 15 amino acids. As DNA, the CDR3 is TGTGCCATCAGTGATACGAGGGGGCGCAGAGAGACCCAGTACTTC. It encodes CAISDTRGRRETQYF.

The V gene is TRBV6-6, the J gene TRBJ2-7, with 11 bases fitting TRBD2. This CDR3 is built from 15 residues. The ends lost 4 bases at V and 0 bases at J; junction bases unmatched: 2. Germline V CDR1 and CDR2: MNHNY, SVGAGI (reference sequence). CDR3 DNA sequence: TGTGCCAGCAGTTTGGGACTAGCGGCCTCCTACGAGCAGTACTTC. Its translation: CASSLGLAASYEQYF.

The chain couples TRBV5-1 to TRBJ2-7, with D hard to call. Per germline, CDR1 SGHRS and CDR2 YFSETQ. The CDR3 runs to 13 residues. V shed 4 bases and J shed 3 bases, with 11 bases lying between them. The chain's CDR3 is CASSLNGLYEQYF. For the CDR3, the DNA is TGCGCCAGCAGCCTGAACGGTCTCTACGAGCAGTACTTC.

This sequence joins TRBV6-4 and TRBJ1-1; D not certain. Trimming cost V 3 bases and J 0 bases, with 8 bases left between them. The CDR3 totals 14 residues. Germline V gene lookup returns CDR1 MRHNA and CDR2 SNTAGT. The CDR3 here is CASSEDDLNTEAFF. The DNA of the CDR3 is TGTGCCAGCAGTGAGGATGACCTGAACACTGAAGCTTTCTTT.

The chain links TRBV27 to TRBJ1-4; 7 bases agree with TRBD1. The germline V gene has CDR1 MNHEY and CDR2 SMNVEV (reference sequence). The junction had 9 bases not matched to a gene; V was cut back by 5 bases and J by 0 bases. The CDR3 spans 17 residues. The DNA of the CDR3 is TGTGCCAGCAGTCCCGACGTGGGACAGCCAACTAATGAAAAACTGTTTTTT. Protein: CASSPDVGQPTNEKLFF.

The table lists this clone with a few counts. V and J are TRBV20-1 and TRBJ1-2; D unresolved. The CDR3 length is 10 residues. Germline lookup yields CDR1 DFQATT and CDR2 SNEGSKA (reference sequence). V shed 4 bases and J shed 8 bases, with 8 bases lying between them. CDR3 protein: CSAKIAGYTF. The CDR3 DNA reads TGCAGTGCTAAGATAGCAGGCTACACCTTC.

V and J are TRBV7-2 and TRBJ2-1, with D tentatively TRBD1 (7 bases). CDR3 length: 19 residues. In germline, CDR1 is SGHTA, CDR2 FQGNSA. V gave up 5 bases and J gave up 6 bases, with 29 bases separating them. The CDR3 loop reads CASSTPRTGSLPGGNEQFF. The CDR3 DNA reads TGTGCCAGCAGCACCCCAAGGACAGGAAGTCTGCCCGGGGGCAATGAGCAGTTCTTC.